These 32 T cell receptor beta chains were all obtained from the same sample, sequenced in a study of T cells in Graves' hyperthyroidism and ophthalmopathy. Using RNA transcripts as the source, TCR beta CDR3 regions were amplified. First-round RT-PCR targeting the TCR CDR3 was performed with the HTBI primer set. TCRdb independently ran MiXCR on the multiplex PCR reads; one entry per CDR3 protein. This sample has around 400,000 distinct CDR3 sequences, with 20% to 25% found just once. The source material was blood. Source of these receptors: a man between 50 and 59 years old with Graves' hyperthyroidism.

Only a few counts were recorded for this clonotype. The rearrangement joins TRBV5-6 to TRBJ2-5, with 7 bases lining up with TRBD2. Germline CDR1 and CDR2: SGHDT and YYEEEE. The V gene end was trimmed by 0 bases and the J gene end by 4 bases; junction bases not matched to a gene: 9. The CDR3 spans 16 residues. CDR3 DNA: TGTGCCAGCAGCTTGGTGGAGAGGACTAGATCAGAGACCCAGTACTTC. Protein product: CASSLVERTRSETQYF.

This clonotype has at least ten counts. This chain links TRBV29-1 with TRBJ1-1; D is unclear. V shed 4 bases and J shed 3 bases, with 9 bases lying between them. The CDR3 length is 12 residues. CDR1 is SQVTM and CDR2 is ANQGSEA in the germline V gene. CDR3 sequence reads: CSVVLGDTEAFF. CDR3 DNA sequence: TGCAGCGTTGTCCTGGGAGACACTGAAGCTTTCTTT.

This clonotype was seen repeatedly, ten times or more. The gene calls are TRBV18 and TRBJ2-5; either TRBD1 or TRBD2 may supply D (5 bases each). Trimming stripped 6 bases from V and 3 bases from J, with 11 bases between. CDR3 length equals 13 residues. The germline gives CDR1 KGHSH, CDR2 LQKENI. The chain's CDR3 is CASSRDEKETQYF. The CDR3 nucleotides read TGTGCCAGCTCCAGGGACGAAAAAGAGACCCAGTACTTC.

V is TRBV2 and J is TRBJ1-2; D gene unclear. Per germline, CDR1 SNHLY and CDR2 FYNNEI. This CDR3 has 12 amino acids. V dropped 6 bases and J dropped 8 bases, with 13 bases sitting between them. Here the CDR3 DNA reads TGTGCCAGCAGCTACGAATCTTGGGGCTACACCTTC. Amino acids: CASSYESWGYTF.

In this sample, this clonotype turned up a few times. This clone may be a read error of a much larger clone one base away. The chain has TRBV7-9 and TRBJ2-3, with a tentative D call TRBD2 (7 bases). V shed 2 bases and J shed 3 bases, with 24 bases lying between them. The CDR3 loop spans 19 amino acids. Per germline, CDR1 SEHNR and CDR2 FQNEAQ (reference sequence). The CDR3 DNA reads TGTGCCAGCAGCTTATGGTCTCCCGGGACTAACGGACAGACAGATACGCAGTATTTT. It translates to CASSLWSPGTNGQTDTQYF.

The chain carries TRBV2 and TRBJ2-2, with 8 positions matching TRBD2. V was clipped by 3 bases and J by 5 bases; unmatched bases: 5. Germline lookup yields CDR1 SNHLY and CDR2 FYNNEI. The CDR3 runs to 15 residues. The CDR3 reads CASSEFAGGTGELFF. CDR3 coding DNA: TGTGCCAGCAGTGAGTTTGCGGGAGGTACCGGGGAGCTGTTTTTT.

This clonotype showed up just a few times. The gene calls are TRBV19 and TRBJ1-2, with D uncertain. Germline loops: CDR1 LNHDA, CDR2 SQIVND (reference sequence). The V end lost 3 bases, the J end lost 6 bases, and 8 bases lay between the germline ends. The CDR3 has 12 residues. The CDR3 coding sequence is TGTGCCAGTAGTATTCGAGCGAATGGCTACACCTTC. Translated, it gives CASSIRANGYTF.

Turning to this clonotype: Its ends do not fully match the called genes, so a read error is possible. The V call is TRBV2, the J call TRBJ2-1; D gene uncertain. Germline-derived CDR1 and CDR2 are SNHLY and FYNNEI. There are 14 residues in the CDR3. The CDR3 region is CASSVSGSYNEQLF. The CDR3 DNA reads TGTGCCAGCAGTGTGTCGGGCTCCTACAATGAGCAGCTCTTC.

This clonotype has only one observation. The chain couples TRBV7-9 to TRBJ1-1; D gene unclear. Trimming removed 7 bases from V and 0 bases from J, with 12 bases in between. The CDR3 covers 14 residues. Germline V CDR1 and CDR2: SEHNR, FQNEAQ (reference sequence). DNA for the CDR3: TGTGCCAGCACCAAGGGTATGTTGAACACTGAAGCTTTCTTT. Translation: CASTKGMLNTEAFF.

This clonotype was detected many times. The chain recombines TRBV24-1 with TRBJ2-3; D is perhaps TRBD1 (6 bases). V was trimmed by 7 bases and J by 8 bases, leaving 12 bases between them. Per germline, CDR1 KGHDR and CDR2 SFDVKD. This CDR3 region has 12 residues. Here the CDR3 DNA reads TGTGCCACCAGACAGGGTTTGGGTACGCAGTATTTT. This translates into CATRQGLGTQYF.

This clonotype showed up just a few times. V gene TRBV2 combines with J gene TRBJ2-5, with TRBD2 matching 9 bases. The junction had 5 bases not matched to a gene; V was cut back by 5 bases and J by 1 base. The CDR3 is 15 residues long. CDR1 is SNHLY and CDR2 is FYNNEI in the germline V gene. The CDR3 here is CASSRGAGGQETQYF. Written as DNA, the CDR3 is TGTGCCAGCAGTCGGGGAGCGGGGGGCCAAGAGACCCAGTACTTC.

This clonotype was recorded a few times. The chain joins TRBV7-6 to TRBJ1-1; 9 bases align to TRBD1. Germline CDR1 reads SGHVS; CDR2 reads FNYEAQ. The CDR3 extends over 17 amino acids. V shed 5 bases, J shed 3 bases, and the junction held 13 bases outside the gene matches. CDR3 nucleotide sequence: TGTGCCAGCAGCGCATACGGGACAGGGATCGGGGACACTGAAGCTTTCTTT. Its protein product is CASSAYGTGIGDTEAFF.

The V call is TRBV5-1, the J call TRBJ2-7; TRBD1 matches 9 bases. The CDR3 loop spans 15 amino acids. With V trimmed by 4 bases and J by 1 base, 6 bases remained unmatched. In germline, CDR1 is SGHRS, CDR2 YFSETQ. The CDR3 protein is CASSRTGAPSYEQYF. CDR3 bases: TGCGCCAGCAGCCGGACAGGGGCCCCTTCCTACGAGCAGTACTTC.

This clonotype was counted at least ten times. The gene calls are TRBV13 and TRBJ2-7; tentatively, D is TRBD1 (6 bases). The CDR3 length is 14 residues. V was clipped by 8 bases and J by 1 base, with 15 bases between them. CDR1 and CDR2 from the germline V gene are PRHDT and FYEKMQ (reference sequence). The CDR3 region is CASAPQGPSYEQYF. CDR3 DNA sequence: TGTGCCAGCGCGCCCCAGGGGCCTTCCTACGAGCAGTACTTC.

The CDR3 loop is CASSRLAGGGEQFF. DNA for the CDR3: TGCGCCAGCAGCAGACTAGCGGGAGGCGGCGAGCAGTTCTTC. V is TRBV5-1 and J is TRBJ2-1; the match to TRBD2 covers 13 bases. CDR3 length: 14 amino acids. From germline, CDR1 is SGHRS and CDR2 YFSETQ. Germline trimming cut 4 bases from V and 10 bases from J; bases unmatched to any gene: 5.

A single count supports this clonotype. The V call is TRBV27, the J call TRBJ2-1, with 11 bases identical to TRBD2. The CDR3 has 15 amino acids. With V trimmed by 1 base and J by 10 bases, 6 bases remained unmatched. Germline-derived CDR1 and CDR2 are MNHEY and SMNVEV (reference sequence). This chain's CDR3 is CASSLFASGGREQFF. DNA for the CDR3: TGTGCCAGCAGTTTATTCGCTAGCGGGGGGAGAGAGCAGTTCTTC.

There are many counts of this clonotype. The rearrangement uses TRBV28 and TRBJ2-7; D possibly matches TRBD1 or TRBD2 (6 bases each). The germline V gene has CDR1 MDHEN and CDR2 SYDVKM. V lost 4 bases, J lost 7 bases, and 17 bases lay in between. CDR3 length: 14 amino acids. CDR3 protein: CASSSPGAGEEQYF. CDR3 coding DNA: TGTGCCAGCAGTTCCCCGGGGGCAGGGGAAGAGCAGTACTTC.

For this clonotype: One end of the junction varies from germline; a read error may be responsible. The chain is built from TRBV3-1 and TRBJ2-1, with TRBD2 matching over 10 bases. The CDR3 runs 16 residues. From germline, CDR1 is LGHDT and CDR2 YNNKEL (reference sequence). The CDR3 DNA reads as TGTGCCACCAGTGATTCGTGGACTAGCGGATACAGTGAGCAGTTCTTC. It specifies CATSDSWTSGYSEQFF.

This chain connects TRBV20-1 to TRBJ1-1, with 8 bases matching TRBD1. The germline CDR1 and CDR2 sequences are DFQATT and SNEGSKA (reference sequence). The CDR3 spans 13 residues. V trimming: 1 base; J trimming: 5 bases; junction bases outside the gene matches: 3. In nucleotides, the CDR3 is TGCAGTGCTAGAGCCTGGACAGGGACTGAAGCTTTCTTT. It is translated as CSARAWTGTEAFF.

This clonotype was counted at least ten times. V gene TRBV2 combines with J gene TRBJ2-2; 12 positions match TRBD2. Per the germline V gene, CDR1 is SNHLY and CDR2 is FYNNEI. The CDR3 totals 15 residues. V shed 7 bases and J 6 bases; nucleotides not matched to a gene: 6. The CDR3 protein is CASKRLAGEAGELFF. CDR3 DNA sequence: TGTGCCAGCAAACGACTAGCGGGAGAGGCCGGGGAGCTGTTTTTT.

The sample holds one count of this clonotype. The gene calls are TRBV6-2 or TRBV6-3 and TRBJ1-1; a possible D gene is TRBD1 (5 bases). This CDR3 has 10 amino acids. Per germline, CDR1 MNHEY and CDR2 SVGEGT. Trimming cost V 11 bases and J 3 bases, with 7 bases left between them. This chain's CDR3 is CAGGDTEAFF. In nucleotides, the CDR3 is TGTGCCGGGGGGGACACTGAAGCTTTCTTT.

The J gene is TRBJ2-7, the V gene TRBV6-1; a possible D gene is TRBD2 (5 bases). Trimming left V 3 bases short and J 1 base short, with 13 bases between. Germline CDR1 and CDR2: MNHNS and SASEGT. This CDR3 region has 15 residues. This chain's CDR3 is CASSDPQRSSYEQYF. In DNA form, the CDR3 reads TGTGCCAGCAGTGACCCCCAGCGGAGTTCCTACGAGCAGTACTTC.

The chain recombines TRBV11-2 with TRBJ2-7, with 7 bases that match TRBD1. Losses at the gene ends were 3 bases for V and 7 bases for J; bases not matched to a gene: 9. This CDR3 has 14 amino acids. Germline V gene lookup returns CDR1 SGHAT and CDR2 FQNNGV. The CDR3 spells CASSFDREFREQYF. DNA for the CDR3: TGTGCCAGCAGCTTTGACAGGGAGTTTCGGGAGCAGTACTTC.

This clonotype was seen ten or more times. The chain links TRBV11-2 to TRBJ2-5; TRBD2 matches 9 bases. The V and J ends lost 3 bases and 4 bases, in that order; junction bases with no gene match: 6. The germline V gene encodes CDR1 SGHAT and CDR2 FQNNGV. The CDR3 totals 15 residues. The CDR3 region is CASSLVAGEGETQYF. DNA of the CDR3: TGTGCCAGCAGCTTGGTAGCGGGAGAAGGAGAGACCCAGTACTTC.

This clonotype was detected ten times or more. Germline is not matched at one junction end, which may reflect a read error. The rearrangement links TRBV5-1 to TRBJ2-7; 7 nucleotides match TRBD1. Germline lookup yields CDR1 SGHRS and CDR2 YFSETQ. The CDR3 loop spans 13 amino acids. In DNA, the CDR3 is TGTGCCAGCAGCCCGACAGGGTCCTACGAGCAGTACTTC. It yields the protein CASSPTGSYEQYF.

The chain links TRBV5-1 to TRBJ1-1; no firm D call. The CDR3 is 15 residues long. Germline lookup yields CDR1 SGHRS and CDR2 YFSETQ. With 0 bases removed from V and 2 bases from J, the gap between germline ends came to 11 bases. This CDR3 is CASSLGRLTNTEAFF. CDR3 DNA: TGCGCCAGCAGCTTGGGACGGTTGACCAACACTGAAGCTTTCTTT.

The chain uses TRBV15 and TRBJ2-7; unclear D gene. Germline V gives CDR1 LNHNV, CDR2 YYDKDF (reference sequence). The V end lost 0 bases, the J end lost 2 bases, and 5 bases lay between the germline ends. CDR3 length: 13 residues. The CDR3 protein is CATSREGTYEQYF. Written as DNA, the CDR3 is TGTGCCACCAGCAGAGAAGGTACCTACGAGCAGTACTTC.

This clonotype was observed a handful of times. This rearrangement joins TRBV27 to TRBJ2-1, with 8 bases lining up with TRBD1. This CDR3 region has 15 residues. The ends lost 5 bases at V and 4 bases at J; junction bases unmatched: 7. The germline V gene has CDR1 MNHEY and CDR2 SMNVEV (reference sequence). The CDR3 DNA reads TGTGCCAGCAGTATCGACAGGGGTGGGTACAATGAGCAGTTCTTC. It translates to CASSIDRGGYNEQFF.

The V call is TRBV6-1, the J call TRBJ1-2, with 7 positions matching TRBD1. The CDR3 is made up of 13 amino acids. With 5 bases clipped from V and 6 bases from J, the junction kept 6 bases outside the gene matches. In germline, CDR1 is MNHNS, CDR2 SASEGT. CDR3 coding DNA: TGTGCCAGCAGTCCCGGACAGGAAAATGGCTACACCTTC. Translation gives CASSPGQENGYTF.

The CDR3 protein is CASSPKVGRVERAFF. The CDR3 DNA reads TGTGCCAGCAGTCCCAAGGTGGGGCGCGTCGAGAGAGCTTTCTTT. The V gene is TRBV12-3 or TRBV12-4, the J gene TRBJ1-1; perhaps TRBD1 as D (5 bases). The CDR3 runs to 15 residues. V was clipped by 5 bases and J by 10 bases, with 23 bases between them.

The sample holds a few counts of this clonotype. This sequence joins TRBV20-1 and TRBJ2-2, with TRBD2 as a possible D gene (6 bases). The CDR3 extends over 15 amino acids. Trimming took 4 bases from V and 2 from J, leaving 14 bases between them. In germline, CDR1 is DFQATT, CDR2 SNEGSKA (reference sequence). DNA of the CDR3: TGCAGTGCTAATTTGGCGGGACGCAACACCGGGGAGCTGTTTTTT. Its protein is CSANLAGRNTGELFF.

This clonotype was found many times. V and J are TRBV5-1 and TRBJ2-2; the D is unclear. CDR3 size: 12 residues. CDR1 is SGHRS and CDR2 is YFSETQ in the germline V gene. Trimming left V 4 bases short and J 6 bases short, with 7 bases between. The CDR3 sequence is CASSDGPGELFF. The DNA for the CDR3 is TGCGCCAGCAGCGACGGTCCCGGGGAGCTGTTTTTT.